Detailed here is one T cell receptor beta chain. The assay was immunoSEQ multiplex PCR, and TCRdb's table has in-frame clones only and misses some. The table lists more than 45,000 clones, approximately 90% of them singletons. V was cut by 11 bases and J by 3 bases, with 16 bases left in between. CDR3 length: 13 residues. CDR1 is SNHLY, CDR2 FYNNEI, per germline. The sample is drawn from a study of OX40 agonist ivuxolimab in advanced cancers. The starting material was CD4+ or CD8+ T cells sorted from blood, obtained in a trial of the OX40 agonist ivuxolimab. This sequence joins TRBV2 and TRBJ1-2; D not certain. This TCR was sampled from an adult with an advanced solid tumor such as melanoma, head and neck, liver or kidney cancer. CDR3 in amino acids: CALAPLADYGYTF. The CDR3 DNA sequence: TGTGCCTTAGCACCCCTCGCGGACTATGGCTACACCTTC.